This T cell receptor (beta chain) was recovered during a study of blood T cell repertoires in COVID-19. Study information: Some COVID-19 samples were acute and others convalescent; all came from the United States, Italy and Spain. T cells, B-cell-depleted T cells, or PBMCs provided the cDNA or gDNA that served as material.

Libraries were prepared by immunoSEQ multiplex PCR; TCRdb keeps only in-frame clonotypes and omits some of them. The sample lists about 220,000 clones, over 65% occurring once. The V gene lost 1 base and the J gene lost 4 bases, with 8 bases spanning the gap. CDR1 and CDR2 (germline): SEHNR, FQNEAQ (reference sequence). The CDR3 contains 14 residues. This receptor was taken from a woman aged 60-75 years who had recovered from COVID-19. Specimen: PBMCs or T cells enriched from blood (not recorded which). J is TRBJ1-3 and V is TRBV7-9; D not resolved. CDR3 amino acids: CASSLVVRGNTIYF. The DNA for the CDR3 is TGTGCCAGCAGCTTAGTAGTCCGGGGAAACACCATATATTTT. The full variable domain, rest sourced from reference TRBV7-9 and TRBJ1-3, is DTGVSQNPRHKITKRGQNVTFRCDPISEHNRLYWYRQTLGQGPEFLTYFQNEAQLEKSRLLSDRFSAERPKGSFSTLEIQRTEQGDSAMYLCASSLVVRGNTIYFGEGSWLTVV.